The clone carrying this T cell receptor (gamma chain) was seen a handful of times. Its cognate antigen is unknown. Germline CDR1 is EGSTGY and CDR2 is YDSYTSSV. The CDR3 loop spans 10 amino acids. Trimming at V came to 9 bases and at J to 5 bases, leaving 4 bases not matched to a gene. Thymocytes were sorted as CD3+ TCRVdelta1+ TCRVdelta2- after alphabeta T cell depletion. The data derive from a study of Vδ1+ human thymocytes. Sequences come from RNA converted to cDNA by reverse transcription. Pooled V-gene forward primers with one constant-region reverse primer generated the CDR3 amplicons by multiplex PCR. TCRdb re-processed the multiplex PCR reads via CATT. This table has roughly 30,000 gamma-chain clones, around 18% appearing once. Findings and limits, study-wide: Roughly 22% of thymic delta-chain sequences were Vdelta2, with few Vdelta3, unlike blood Vdelta1+ controls. Highly polyclonal TRG and TRD repertoires with Gaussian CDR3 length distributions appeared in thymus.

The sample consisted of Vdelta1+ gamma-delta thymocytes from the thymus. Subset described: FACS-sorted CD3+ TCRalphabeta- TCRVdelta1+ TCRVdelta2- thymocytes. The chain couples TRGV4 to TRGJ1 or TRGJ2. The clonotype was recovered from a boy in the first two years of life who had congenital heart surgery. CDR3 protein: CATNHYKKLF. The DNA of the CDR3 is TGTGCCACCAACCATTATAAGAAACTCTTT.